This section outlines one T cell receptor (beta chain) sequence together with its context. The sample belongs to a study of T cell changes during pregnancy in multiple sclerosis. The CDR3 spans 14 residues. V dropped 6 bases and J dropped 4 bases, with 15 bases sitting between them. Per germline, CDR1 MDHEN and CDR2 SYDVKM. Clones were read by immunoSEQ multiplex PCR, and TCRdb kept only the in-frame ones, dropping some. This table holds more than 65,000 clones, around nine tenths found once. The material was CD4+ T cells from peripheral blood mononuclear cells, obtained before pregnancy. The chain couples TRBV28 to TRBJ1-1; perhaps TRBD1 as D (6 bases). The TCR was taken from a female donor with multiple sclerosis, enrolled in a pregnancy study. The CDR3 DNA reads as TGTGCCAGCAGCCCGACAGGACCGGGCACTGAAGCTTTCTTT. Translating gives CASSPTGPGTEAFF.